The clone carrying this TCR beta chain showed up just a few times. Its antigen is still unknown. This entry is derived from a study of blood T cells in healthy people across ages. Turning to the study itself: Through template switching, about one barcoded beta molecule was captured per two T cells, as measured in model experiments. Study-wide points: Per million T cells, TCR beta diversity dropped about linearly as age rose. The percentage of naive T cells correlated strongly with TCR beta diversity.

The CDR3 covers 15 residues. Germline V gene lookup returns CDR1 MDHEN and CDR2 SYDVKM. A J-beta primer mix and a sample-barcoded 5' primer were used in a second PCR of about 7 to 12 cycles. CDR3-containing paired-end reads numbered at least 3 million in each sample. TCRdb fed the 5' RACE reads into MiXCR, producing one record per CDR3 protein. The sample includes roughly 570,000 distinct CDR3 sequences, 27% seen only once; the top ten take 18%. This clonotype was obtained from a woman aged 70-85 years in good health. The sequenced material came from blood. The chain links TRBV28 to TRBJ2-5, with D tentatively TRBD1 or TRBD2 (5 bases each). With the DNA end fitting TRBJ2-7 better, the J assignment may be wrong. The CDR3 loop is CASSRFRDRPYEQYF. DNA of the CDR3: TGTGCCAGCAGTCGGTTCCGGGACCGACCCTACGAGCAGTACTTC.